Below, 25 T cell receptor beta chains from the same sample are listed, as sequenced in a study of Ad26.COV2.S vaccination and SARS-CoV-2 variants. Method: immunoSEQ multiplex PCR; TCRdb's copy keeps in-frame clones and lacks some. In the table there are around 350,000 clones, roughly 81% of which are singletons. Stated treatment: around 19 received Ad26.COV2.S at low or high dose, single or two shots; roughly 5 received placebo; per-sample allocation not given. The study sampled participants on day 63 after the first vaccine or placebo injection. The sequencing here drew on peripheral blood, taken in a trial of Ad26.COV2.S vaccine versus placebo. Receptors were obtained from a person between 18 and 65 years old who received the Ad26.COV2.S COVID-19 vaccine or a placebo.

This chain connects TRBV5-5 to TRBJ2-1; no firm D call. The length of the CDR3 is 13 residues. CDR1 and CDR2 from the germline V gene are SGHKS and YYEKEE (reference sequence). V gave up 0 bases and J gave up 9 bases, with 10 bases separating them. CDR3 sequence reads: CASSLATLFEQFF. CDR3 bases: TGTGCCAGCAGCTTGGCTACCCTGTTTGAGCAGTTCTTC. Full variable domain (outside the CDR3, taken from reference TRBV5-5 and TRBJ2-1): DAGVTQSPTHLIKTRGQQVTLRCSPISGHKSVSWYQQVLGQGPQFIFQYYEKEERGRGNFPDRFSARQFPNYSSELNVNALLLGDSALYLCASSLATLFEQFFGPGTRLTVL.

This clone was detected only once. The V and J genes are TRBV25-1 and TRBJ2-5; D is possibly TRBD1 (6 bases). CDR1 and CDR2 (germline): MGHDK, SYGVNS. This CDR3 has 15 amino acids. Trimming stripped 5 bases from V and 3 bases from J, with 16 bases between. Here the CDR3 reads CASSHPGQGKETQYF. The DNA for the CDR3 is TGTGCCAGCAGTCACCCGGGACAAGGAAAAGAGACCCAGTACTTC.

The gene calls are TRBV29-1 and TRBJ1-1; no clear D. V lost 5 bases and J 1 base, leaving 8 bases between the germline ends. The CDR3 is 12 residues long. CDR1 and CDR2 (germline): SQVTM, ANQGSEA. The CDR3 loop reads CSVIRGNTEAFF. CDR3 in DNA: TGCAGCGTTATCCGGGGGAACACTGAAGCTTTCTTT.

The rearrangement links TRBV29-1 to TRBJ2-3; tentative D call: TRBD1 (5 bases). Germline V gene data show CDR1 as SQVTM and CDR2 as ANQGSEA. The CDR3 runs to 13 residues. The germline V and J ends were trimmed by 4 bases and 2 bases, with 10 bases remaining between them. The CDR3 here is CSVVAGPTDTQYF. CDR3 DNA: TGCAGCGTTGTGGCAGGGCCCACAGATACGCAGTATTTT.

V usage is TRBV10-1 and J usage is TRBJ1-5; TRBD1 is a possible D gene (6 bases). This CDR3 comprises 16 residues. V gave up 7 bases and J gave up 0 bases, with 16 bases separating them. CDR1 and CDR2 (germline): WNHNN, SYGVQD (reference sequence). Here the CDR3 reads CASKIRTVYSNQPQHF. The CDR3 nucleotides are TGCGCCAGCAAGATTCGGACAGTCTATAGCAATCAGCCCCAGCATTTT.

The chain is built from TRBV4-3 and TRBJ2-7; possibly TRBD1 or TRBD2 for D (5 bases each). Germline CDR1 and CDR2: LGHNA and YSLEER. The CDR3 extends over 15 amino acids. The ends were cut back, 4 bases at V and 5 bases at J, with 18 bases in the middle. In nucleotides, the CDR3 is TGCGCCAGCAGCCGCCCGACACGGGGACCCCACGAGCAGTACTTC. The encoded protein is CASSRPTRGPHEQYF.

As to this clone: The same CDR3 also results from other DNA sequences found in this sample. As DNA, the CDR3 is TGTGCCAGTAGTATAACCGGGCTGAACACCGGGGAGCTGTTTTTT. It translates to CASSITGLNTGELFF. The chain combines TRBV19 with TRBJ2-2; D is unclear. The germline V gene encodes CDR1 LNHDA and CDR2 SQIVND (reference sequence). V was shortened by 2 bases and J by 1 base, with 8 bases between the two germline ends. CDR3 length: 15 amino acids. The whole variable domain, remainder taken from reference TRBV19 and TRBJ2-2, is DGGITQSPKYLFRKEGQNVTLSCEQNLNHDAMYWYRQDPGQGLRLIYYSQIVNDFQKGDIAEGYSVSREKKESFPLTVTSAQKNPTAFYLCASSITGLNTGELFFGEGSRLTVL.

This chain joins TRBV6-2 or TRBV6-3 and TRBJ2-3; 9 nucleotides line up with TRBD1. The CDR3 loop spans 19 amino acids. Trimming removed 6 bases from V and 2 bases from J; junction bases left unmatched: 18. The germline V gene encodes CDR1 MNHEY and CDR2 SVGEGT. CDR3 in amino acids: CASRPHVPGQGFYTDTQYF. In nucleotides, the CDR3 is TGTGCCAGCAGACCTCATGTCCCGGGACAGGGTTTCTACACAGATACGCAGTATTTT.

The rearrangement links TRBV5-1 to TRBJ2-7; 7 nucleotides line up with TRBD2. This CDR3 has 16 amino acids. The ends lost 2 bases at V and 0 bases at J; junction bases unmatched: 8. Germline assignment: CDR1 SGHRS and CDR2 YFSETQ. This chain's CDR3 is CASSFATGTTSYEQYF. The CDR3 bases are TGCGCCAGCAGCTTCGCTACCGGGACTACCTCCTACGAGCAGTACTTC.

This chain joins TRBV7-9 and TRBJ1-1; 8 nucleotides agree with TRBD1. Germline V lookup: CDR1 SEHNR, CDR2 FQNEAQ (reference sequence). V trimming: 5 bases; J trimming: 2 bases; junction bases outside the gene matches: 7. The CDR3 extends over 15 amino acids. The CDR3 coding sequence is TGTGCCAGCAGCCCGGGACAGGCTACTAACACTGAAGCTTTCTTT. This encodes CASSPGQATNTEAFF.

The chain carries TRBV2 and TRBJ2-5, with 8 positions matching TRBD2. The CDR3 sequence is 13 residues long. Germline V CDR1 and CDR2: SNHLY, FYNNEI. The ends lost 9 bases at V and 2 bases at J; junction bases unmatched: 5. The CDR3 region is CASYSGIQETQYF. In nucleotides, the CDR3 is TGTGCCAGTTATAGCGGGATTCAAGAGACCCAGTACTTC. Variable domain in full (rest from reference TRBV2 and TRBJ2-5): EPEVTQTPSHQVTQMGQEVILRCVPISNHLYFYWYRQILGQKVEFLVSFYNNEISEKSEIFDDQFSVERPDGSNFTLKIRSTKLEDSAMYFCASYSGIQETQYFGPGTRLLVL.

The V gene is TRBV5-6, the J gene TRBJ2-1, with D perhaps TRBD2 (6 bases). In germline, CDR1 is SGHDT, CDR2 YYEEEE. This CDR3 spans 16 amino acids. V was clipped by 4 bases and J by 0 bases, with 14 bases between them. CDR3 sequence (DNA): TGTGCCAGCAGCGGCGGCGGAGGGAGCTCCTACAATGAGCAGTTCTTC. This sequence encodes CASSGGGGSSYNEQFF.

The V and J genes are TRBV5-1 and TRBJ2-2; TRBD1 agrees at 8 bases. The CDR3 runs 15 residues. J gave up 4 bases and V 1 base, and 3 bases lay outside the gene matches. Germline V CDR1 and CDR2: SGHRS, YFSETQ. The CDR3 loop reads CASSLSQGATGELFF. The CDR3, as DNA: TGCGCCAGCAGCTTGAGTCAGGGGGCCACCGGGGAGCTGTTTTTT.

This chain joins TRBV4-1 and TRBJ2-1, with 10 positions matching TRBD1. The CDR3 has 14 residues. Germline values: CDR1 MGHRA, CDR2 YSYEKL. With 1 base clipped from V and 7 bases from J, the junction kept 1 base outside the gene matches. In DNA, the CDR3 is TGCGCCAGCAGCCAAGGGACAGGGGGTAATGAGCAGTTCTTC. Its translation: CASSQGTGGNEQFF.

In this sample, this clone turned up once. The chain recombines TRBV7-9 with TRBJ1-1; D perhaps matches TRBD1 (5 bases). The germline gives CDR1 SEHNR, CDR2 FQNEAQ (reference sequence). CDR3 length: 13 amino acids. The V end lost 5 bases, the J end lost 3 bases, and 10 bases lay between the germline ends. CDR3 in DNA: TGTGCCAGCAGCAAACAGGAAGACACTGAAGCTTTCTTT. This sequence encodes CASSKQEDTEAFF.

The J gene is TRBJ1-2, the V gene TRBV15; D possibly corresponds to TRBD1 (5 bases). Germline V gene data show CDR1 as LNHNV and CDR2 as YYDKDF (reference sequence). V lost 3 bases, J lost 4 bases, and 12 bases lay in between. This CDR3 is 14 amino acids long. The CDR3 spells CATSSRLGLYGYTF. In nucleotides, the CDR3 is TGTGCCACCAGCAGCCGCCTGGGGCTCTATGGCTACACCTTC.

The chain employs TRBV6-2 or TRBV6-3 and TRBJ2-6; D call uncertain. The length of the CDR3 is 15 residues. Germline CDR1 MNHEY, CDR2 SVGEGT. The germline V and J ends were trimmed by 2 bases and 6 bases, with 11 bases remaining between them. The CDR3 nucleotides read TGTGCCAGCAGTTACAAGGCATTTGTGGCCAACGTCCTGACTTTC. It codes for CASSYKAFVANVLTF.

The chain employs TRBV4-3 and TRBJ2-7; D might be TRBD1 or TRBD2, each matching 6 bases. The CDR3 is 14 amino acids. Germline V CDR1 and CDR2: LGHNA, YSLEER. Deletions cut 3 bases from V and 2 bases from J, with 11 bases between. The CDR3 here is CASSQVGGTYEQYF. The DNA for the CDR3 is TGCGCCAGCAGCCAGGTAGGGGGGACCTACGAGCAGTACTTC.

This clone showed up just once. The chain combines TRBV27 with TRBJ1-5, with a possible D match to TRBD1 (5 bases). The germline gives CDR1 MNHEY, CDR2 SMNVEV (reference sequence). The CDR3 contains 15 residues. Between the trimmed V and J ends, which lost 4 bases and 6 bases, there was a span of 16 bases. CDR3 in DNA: TGTGCCAGCAGTTCCCTCGAGGTGGGGGTTCAGCCCCAGCATTTT. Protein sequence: CASSSLEVGVQPQHF.

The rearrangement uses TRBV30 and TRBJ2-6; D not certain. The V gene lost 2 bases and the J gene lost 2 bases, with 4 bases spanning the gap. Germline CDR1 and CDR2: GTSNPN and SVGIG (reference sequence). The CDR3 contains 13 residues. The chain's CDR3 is CAWSLPGANVLTF. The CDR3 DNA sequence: TGTGCCTGGAGTCTCCCTGGGGCCAACGTCCTGACTTTC.

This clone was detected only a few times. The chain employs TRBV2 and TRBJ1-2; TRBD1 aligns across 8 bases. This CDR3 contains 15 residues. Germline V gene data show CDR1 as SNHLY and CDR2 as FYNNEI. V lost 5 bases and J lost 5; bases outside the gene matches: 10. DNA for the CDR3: TGTGCCAGCAGTTATCTGACAGGGGCGGAATATGGCTACACCTTC. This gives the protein CASSYLTGAEYGYTF.

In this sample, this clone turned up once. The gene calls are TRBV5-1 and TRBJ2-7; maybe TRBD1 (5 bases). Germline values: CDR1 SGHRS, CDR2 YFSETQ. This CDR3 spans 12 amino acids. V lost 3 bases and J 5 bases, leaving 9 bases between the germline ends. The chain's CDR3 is CASSSQGDEQYF. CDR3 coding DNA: TGCGCCAGCAGCTCGCAGGGTGACGAGCAGTACTTC.

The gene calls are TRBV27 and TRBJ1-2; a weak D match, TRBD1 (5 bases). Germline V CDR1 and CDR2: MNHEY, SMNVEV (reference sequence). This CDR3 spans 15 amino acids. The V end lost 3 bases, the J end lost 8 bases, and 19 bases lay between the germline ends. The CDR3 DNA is TGTGCCAGCAGTTTTCTGTTCAAGGACACAAGGGGCTACACCTTC. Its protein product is CASSFLFKDTRGYTF.

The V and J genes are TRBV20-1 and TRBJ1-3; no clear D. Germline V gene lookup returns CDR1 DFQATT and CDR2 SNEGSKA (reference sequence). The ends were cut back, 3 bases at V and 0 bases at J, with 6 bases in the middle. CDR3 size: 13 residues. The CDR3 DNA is TGCAGTGCTAGTTTGCACTCTGGAAACACCATATATTTT. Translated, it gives CSASLHSGNTIYF.

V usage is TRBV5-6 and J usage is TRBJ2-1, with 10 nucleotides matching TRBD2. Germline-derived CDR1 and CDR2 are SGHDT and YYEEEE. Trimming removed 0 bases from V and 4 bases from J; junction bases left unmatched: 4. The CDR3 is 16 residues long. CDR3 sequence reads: CASSLGLAGDYNEQFF. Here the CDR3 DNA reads TGTGCCAGCAGCTTGGGACTAGCGGGTGATTACAATGAGCAGTTCTTC.